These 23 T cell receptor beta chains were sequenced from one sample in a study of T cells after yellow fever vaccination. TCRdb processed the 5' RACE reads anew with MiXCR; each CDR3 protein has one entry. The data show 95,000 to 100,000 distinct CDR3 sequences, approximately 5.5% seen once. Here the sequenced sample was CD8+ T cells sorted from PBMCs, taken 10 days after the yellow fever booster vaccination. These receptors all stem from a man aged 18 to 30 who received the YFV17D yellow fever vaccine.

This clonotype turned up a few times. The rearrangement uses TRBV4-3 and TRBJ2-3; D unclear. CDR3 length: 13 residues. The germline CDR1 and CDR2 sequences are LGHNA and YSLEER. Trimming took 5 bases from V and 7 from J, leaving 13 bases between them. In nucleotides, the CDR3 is TGCGCCAGCAGCAGCCTACTCACGAATACGCAGTATTTT. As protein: CASSSLLTNTQYF.

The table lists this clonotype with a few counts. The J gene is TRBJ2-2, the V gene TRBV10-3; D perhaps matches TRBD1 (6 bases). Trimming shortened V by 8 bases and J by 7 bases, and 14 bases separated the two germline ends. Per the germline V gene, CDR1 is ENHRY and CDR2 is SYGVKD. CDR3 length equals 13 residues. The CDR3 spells CAIAAGEDGELFF. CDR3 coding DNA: TGTGCCATCGCGGCAGGGGAAGACGGGGAGCTGTTTTTT.

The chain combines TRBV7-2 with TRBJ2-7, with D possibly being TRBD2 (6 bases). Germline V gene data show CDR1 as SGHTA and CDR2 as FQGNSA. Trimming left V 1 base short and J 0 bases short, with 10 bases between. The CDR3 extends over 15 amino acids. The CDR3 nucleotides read TGTGCCAGCAGCTTAGTTGGGGGAGGCTCCTACGAGCAGTACTTC. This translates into CASSLVGGGSYEQYF.

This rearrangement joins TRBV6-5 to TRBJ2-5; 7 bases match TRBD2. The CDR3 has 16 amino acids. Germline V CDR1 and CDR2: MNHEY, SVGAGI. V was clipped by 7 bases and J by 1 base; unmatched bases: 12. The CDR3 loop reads CASTLYFGEGQETQYF. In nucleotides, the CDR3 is TGTGCCAGCACCCTCTACTTCGGGGAGGGCCAAGAGACCCAGTACTTC.

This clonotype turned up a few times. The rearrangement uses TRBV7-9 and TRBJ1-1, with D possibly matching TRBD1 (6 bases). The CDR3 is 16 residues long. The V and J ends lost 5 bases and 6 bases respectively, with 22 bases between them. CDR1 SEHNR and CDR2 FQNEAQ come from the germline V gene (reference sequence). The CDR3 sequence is CASSQGPGRGTSEAFF. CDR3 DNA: TGTGCCAGCAGCCAGGGGCCGGGCCGAGGTACTTCTGAAGCTTTCTTT.

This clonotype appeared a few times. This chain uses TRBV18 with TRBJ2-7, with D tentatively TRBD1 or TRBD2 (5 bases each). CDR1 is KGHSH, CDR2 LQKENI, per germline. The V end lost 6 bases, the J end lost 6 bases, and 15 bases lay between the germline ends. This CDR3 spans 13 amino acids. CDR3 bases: TGTGCCAGCTCGACATCATCGGGGCGCGAGCAGTACTTC. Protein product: CASSTSSGREQYF.

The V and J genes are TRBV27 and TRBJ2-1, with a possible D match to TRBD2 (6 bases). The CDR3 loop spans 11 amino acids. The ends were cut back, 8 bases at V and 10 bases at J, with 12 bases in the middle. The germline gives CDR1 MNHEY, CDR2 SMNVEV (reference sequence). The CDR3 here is CASPEGLEQFF. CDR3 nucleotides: TGTGCCAGCCCGGAGGGGCTAGAGCAGTTCTTC.

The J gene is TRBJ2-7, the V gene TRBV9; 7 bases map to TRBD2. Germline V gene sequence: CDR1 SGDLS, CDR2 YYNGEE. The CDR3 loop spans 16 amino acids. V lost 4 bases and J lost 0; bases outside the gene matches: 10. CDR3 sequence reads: CASSSNPASGSYEQYF. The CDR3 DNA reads TGTGCCAGCAGCTCAAATCCGGCTAGCGGCTCCTACGAGCAGTACTTC.

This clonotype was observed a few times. The CDR3 sequence: CASSLWGGQIAGELFF. The DNA of the CDR3 is TGTGCCAGCAGTTTATGGGGGGGTCAAATCGCCGGGGAGCTGTTTTTT. The gene calls are TRBV27 and TRBJ2-2; 7 bases are shared with TRBD2. CDR3 length: 16 residues. Trimming took 1 base from V and 6 from J; bases not matched to a gene: 8. The germline V gene encodes CDR1 MNHEY and CDR2 SMNVEV (reference sequence).

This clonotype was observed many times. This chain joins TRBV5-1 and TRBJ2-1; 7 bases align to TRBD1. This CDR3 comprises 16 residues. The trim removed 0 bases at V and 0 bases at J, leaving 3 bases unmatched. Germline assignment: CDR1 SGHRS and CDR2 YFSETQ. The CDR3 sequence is CASSLGWDSSYNEQFF. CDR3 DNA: TGCGCCAGCAGCTTGGGGTGGGACAGCTCCTACAATGAGCAGTTCTTC. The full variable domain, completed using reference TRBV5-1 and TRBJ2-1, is KAGVTQTPRYLIKTRGQQVTLSCSPISGHRSVSWYQQTPGQGLQFLFEYFSETQRNKGNFPGRFSGRQFSNSRSEMNVSTLELGDSALYLCASSLGWDSSYNEQFFGPGTRLTVL.

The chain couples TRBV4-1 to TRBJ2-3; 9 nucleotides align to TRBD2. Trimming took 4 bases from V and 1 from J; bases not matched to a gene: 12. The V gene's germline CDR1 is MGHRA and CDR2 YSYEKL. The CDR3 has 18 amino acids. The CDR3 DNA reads TGCGCCAGCAGCCCAATACCCCAACTAGCGGGTGGCACAGATACGCAGTATTTT. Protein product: CASSPIPQLAGGTDTQYF.

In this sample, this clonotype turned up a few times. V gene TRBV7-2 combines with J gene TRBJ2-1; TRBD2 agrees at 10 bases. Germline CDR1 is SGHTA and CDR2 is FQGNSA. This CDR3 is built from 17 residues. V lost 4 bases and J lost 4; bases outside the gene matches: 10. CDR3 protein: CASSSGALAGGYNEQFF. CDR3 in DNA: TGTGCCAGCAGCTCGGGTGCTTTAGCGGGGGGTTACAATGAGCAGTTCTTC.

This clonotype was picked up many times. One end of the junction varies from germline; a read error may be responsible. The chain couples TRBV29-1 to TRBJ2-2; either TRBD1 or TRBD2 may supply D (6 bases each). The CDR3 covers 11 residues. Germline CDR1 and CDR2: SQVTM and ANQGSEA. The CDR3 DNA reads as TGCAGCGTTACCTTAAGGGGGGTGCTGTTTTTT. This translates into CSVTLRGVLFF.

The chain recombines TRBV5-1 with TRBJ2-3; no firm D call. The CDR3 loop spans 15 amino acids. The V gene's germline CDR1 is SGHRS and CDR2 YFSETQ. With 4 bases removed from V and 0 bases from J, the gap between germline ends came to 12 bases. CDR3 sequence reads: CASSPFAASTDTQYF. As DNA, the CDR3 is TGCGCCAGCAGCCCATTCGCGGCTAGCACAGATACGCAGTATTTT.

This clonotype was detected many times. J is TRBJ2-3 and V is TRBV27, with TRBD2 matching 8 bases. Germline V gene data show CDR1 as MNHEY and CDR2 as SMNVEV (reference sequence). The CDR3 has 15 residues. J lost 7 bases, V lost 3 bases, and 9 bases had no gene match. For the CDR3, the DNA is TGTGCCAGCAGTTTCGTACGGGGGGGCGCATATACGCAGTATTTT. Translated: CASSFVRGGAYTQYF.

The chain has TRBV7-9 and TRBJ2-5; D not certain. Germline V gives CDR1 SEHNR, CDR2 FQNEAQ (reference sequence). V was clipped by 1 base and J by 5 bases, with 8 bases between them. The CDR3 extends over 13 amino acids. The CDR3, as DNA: TGTGCCAGCAGCTTAGTCTCTACGGAGACCCAGTACTTC. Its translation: CASSLVSTETQYF.

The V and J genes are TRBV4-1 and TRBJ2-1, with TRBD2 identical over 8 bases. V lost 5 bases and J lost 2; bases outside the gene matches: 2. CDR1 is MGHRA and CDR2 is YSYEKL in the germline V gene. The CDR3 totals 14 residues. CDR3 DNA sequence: TGCGCCAGCAGCACGGGACTAGCCTACAATGAGCAGTTCTTC. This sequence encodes CASSTGLAYNEQFF.

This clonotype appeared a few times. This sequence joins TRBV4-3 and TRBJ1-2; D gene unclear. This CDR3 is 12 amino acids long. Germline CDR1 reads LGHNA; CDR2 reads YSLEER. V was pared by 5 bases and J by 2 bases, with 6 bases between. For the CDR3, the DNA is TGCGCCAGCAGCTCACAAAACTATGGCTACACCTTC. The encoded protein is CASSSQNYGYTF.

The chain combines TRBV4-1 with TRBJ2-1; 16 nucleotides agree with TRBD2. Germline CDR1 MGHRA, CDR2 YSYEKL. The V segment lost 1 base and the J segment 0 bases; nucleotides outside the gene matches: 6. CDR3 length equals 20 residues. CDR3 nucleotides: TGCGCCAGCAGCCAAGGTCCCGGGACTAGCGGGGGGGCCTCCTACAATGAGCAGTTCTTC. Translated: CASSQGPGTSGGASYNEQFF.

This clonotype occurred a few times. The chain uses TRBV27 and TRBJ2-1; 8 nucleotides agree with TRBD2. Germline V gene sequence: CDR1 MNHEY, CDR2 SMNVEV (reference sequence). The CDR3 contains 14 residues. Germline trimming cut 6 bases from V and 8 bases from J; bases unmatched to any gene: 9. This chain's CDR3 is CASRTGAGVHEQFF. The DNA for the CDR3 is TGTGCCAGCAGAACGGGAGCGGGGGTCCATGAGCAGTTCTTC.

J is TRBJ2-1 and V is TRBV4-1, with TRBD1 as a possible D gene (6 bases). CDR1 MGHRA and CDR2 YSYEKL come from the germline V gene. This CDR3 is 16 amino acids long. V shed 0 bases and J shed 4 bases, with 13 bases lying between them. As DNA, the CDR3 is TGCGCCAGCAGCCAAGAGCCGGACAGAATATACAATGAGCAGTTCTTC. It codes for CASSQEPDRIYNEQFF.

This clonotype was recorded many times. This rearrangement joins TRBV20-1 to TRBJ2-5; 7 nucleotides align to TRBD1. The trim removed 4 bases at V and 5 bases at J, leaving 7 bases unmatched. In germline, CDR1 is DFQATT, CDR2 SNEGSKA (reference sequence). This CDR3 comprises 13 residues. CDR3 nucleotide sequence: TGCAGTGCTATTAAGAGGGGGCCGGAGACCCAGTACTTC. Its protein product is CSAIKRGPETQYF.

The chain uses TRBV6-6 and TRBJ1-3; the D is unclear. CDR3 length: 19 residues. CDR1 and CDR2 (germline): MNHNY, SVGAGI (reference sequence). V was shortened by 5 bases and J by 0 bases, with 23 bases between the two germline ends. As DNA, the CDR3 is TGTGCCAGCAGTGCCCTCGTCTGGGAGGGTCCCCTCTCTGGAAACACCATATATTTT. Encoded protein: CASSALVWEGPLSGNTIYF.